The clone carrying this TCR beta chain was observed a handful of times. Its matching antigen is unknown. This entry is derived from a study of cytomegalovirus exposure and HLA in healthy donors. Study-wide results and caveats: In vitro assays verified that a few CMV-associated chains recognized CMV antigens specifically. In a later analysis, TCR beta V- and J-gene trimming was associated with a missense DCLRE1C variant. Among the sequence variants, a highly shared cluster was likely an artifact of sequencing. A later analysis associated approximately 17,000 TCR beta sequences with HLA alleles at a 0.05 false discovery rate.

The PCR was carried out with 60 Vbeta primers and 13 Jbeta primers. The protocol was immunoSEQ multiplex PCR, while the TCRdb copy is restricted to in-frame clones and leaves out a portion. The repertoire holds about 160,000 clones, with about four fifths as singletons. Trimming shortened V by 11 bases and J by 2 bases, and 12 bases separated the two germline ends. This CDR3 spans 13 amino acids. Germline CDR1 and CDR2: SEHNR and FQNEAQ (reference sequence). Specimen: PBMCs. The chain has TRBV7-9 and TRBJ2-2; D not certain. The clonotype comes from a man aged 30-40 years in good health and CMV-seronegative. CDR3 sequence reads: CACQETNTGELFF. The CDR3 DNA reads TGTGCCTGCCAGGAAACTAACACCGGGGAGCTGTTTTTT.